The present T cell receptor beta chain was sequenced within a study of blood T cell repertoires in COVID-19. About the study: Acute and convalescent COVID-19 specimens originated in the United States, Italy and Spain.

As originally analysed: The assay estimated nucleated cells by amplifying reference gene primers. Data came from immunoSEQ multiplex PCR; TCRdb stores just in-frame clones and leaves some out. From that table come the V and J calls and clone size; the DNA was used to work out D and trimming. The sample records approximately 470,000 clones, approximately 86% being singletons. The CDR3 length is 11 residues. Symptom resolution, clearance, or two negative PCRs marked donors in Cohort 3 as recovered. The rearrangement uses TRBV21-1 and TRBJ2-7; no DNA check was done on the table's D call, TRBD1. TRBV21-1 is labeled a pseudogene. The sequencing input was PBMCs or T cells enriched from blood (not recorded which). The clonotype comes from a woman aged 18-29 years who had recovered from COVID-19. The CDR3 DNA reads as TGTGCCAGGGACAGGCGTTACGAGCAGTACTTC. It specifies CARDRRYEQYF.